The clone carrying this T cell receptor (beta chain) was detected only once. Its antigen is not known. As the CDR3 is not closed by the conserved phenylalanine or tryptophan, this likely results from a read error. The CDR3 runs to 18 residues. Germline assignment: CDR1 SGHAT and CDR2 FQNNGV. The source of the sample is a study of tumor-infiltrating lymphocytes in primary liver carcinoma. Study-wide results and limits: Relative to tumor region pairs, the tumor-adjacent and tumor-blood pairs showed overlap that was lower.

The investigators made TCR beta cDNA from about 500 ng total RNA, using a constant-region primer. For TCR beta, libraries were produced by three nested multiplex PCR rounds using slightly modified ARM-PCR. The opening two PCR rounds, around 10 cycles each, paired TRBV1-TRBV30 forward primers with a C-beta reverse primer. TCRdb passed the multiplex PCR reads through MiXCR, listing each CDR3 protein once. The sample contains approximately 99,000 distinct CDR3 sequences, 69% of which appear only once. Co-extraction of both nucleic acids (RNA and DNA) used roughly 19-33 mg of unsorted bulk tissue. This clonotype was obtained from an older woman with primary liver carcinoma and hepatitis B virus infection. Specimen: liver tumor tissue from sampling region 5. Subset of the sample: tumor region T5, tumor centre. The chain couples TRBV11-2 to TRBJ2-7, with TRBD2 matching over 15 bases. The CDR3 sequence is CASSPWGTSGGRSYEQYS. CDR3 sequence (DNA): TGCGCCAGCAGCCCCTGGGGGACTAGCGGGGGGAGGTCCTACGAGCAGTACTCC.